The 12 T cell receptor beta chains given below trace back to one sample, sequenced in a study of T cell changes during pregnancy in multiple sclerosis. Some clones are missing from TCRdb's copy, which holds only in-frame ones; the method was immunoSEQ multiplex PCR. The data hold under 50,000 clones, with more than 85% observed a single time. Material: CD8+ T cells from peripheral blood mononuclear cells, obtained in the first trimester of pregnancy. The receptors stem from a female donor with multiple sclerosis, enrolled in a pregnancy study.

The V and J genes are TRBV10-3 and TRBJ2-1; D remains unclear. Trimming took off 11 bases at V and 6 bases at J, with 14 bases between the two ends. The CDR3 contains 12 residues. Germline-derived CDR1 and CDR2 are ENHRY and SYGVKD. The CDR3 spells CAAGLMGNEQFF. The CDR3 DNA follows: TGTGCCGCAGGCCTGATGGGCAATGAGCAGTTCTTC.

V gene TRBV6-1 combines with J gene TRBJ2-1, with D unclear. Between the trimmed V and J ends, which lost 6 bases and 4 bases, there was a span of 16 bases. Germline assignment: CDR1 MNHNS and CDR2 SASEGT. This CDR3 is built from 15 residues. For the CDR3, the DNA is TGTGCCAGCAGCAATAGCCATAGATTTTACAATGAGCAGTTCTTC. Its translation: CASSNSHRFYNEQFF.

The gene calls are TRBV29-1 and TRBJ2-5, with 11 bases aligning to TRBD1. CDR3 length equals 14 residues. With V trimmed by 3 bases and J by 7 bases, 7 bases remained unmatched. Germline V lookup: CDR1 SQVTM, CDR2 ANQGSEA. CDR3 amino acids: CSVDPGQGAVTQYF. In DNA form, the CDR3 reads TGCAGCGTTGACCCCGGACAGGGGGCAGTGACCCAGTACTTC. The full variable domain, completed using reference TRBV29-1 and TRBJ2-5, is SAVISQKPSRDICQRGTSLTIQCQVDSQVTMMFWYRQQPGQSLTLIATANQGSEATYESGFVIDKFPISRPNLTFSTLTVSNMSPEDSSIYLCSVDPGQGAVTQYFGPGTRLLVL.

J is TRBJ1-2 and V is TRBV29-1; TRBD1 agrees at 7 bases. The CDR3 has 12 residues. Germline CDR1 SQVTM, CDR2 ANQGSEA. The trim removed 7 bases at V and 2 bases at J, leaving 4 bases unmatched. CDR3 amino acids: CSGQDRNYGYTF. The CDR3 region has the DNA TGCAGCGGCCAGGACAGGAACTATGGCTACACCTTC.

The chain employs TRBV27 and TRBJ1-1; TRBD1 matches at 7 bases. Germline CDR1 MNHEY, CDR2 SMNVEV (reference sequence). This CDR3 comprises 13 residues. Losses at the gene ends were 8 bases for V and 5 bases for J; bases not matched to a gene: 8. In nucleotides, the CDR3 is TGTGCCAGCCAACAGGGGTGGGGAACTGAAGCTTTCTTT. This gives the protein CASQQGWGTEAFF.

The rearrangement links TRBV5-1 to TRBJ2-7; 12 bases are shared with TRBD1. The CDR3 is 15 residues long. CDR1 and CDR2 (germline): SGHRS, YFSETQ. V shed 7 bases, J shed 5 bases, and the junction held 10 bases outside the gene matches. CDR3 nucleotide sequence: TGCGCCAGCCAATTCCGCCGGGACAGGGGGCACGAGCAGTACTTC. Translating it yields CASQFRRDRGHEQYF.

This sequence joins TRBV7-9 and TRBJ2-1; 7 nucleotides agree with TRBD1. The germline gives CDR1 SEHNR, CDR2 FQNEAQ (reference sequence). J gave up 8 bases and V 5 bases, and 18 bases lay outside the gene matches. The length of the CDR3 is 17 residues. CDR3 region: CASSILGQKGPTDEQFF. CDR3 bases: TGTGCCAGCAGCATATTGGGACAGAAAGGGCCTACGGATGAGCAGTTCTTC.

The chain carries TRBV28 and TRBJ1-1, with TRBD1 as a possible D gene (6 bases). From germline, CDR1 is MDHEN and CDR2 SYDVKM. Between the trimmed V and J ends, which lost 4 bases and 4 bases, there was a span of 13 bases. This CDR3 contains 14 residues. CDR3 bases: TGTGCCAGCAGTTACTCAGGGGAGGGCACTGAAGCTTTCTTT. Its translation is CASSYSGEGTEAFF.

CDR3 DNA: TGTGCCAGCAGCGTAGCCACAGGGGACTACACCTTC. Protein: CASSVATGDYTF. The rearrangement joins TRBV9 to TRBJ1-2; 7 positions match TRBD1. CDR1 and CDR2 from the germline V gene are SGDLS and YYNGEE. The CDR3 totals 12 residues. J gave up 10 bases and V 0 bases, and 3 bases lay outside the gene matches.

The chain carries TRBV5-6 and TRBJ2-5, with D possibly matching TRBD2 (5 bases). The germline V gene has CDR1 SGHDT and CDR2 YYEEEE. Between the trimmed V and J ends, which lost 4 bases and 1 base, there was a span of 8 bases. CDR3 size: 13 residues. Written as DNA, the CDR3 is TGTGCCAGCAGCGCGGGCGGCCAAGAGACCCAGTACTTC. Translation: CASSAGGQETQYF.

This rearrangement joins TRBV7-8 to TRBJ2-1, with D possibly TRBD2 on 6 matching bases. CDR1 and CDR2 from the germline V gene are SGHVS and FQNEAQ. V lost 5 bases, J lost 3 bases, and 20 bases lay in between. The CDR3 has 17 residues. CDR3 residues: CASSDPGEERVYNEQFF. DNA for the CDR3: TGTGCCAGCAGCGACCCGGGGGAGGAGCGGGTCTACAATGAGCAGTTCTTC.

The rearrangement joins TRBV14 to TRBJ1-1; 7 nucleotides agree with TRBD1. V shed 0 bases and J 7 bases; nucleotides not matched to a gene: 5. The CDR3 sequence is 14 residues long. The germline gives CDR1 SGHDN, CDR2 FVKESK. The CDR3 DNA sequence: TGTGCCAGCAGCCAAGAATACAGGGGATATGAAGCTTTCTTT. It yields the protein CASSQEYRGYEAFF. The full variable domain, its missing parts supplied by reference TRBV14 and TRBJ1-1, is EAGVTQFPSHSVIEKGQTVTLRCDPISGHDNLYWYRRVMGKEIKFLLHFVKESKQDESGMPNNRFLAERTGGTYSTLKVQPAELEDSGVYFCASSQEYRGYEAFFGQGTRLTVV.